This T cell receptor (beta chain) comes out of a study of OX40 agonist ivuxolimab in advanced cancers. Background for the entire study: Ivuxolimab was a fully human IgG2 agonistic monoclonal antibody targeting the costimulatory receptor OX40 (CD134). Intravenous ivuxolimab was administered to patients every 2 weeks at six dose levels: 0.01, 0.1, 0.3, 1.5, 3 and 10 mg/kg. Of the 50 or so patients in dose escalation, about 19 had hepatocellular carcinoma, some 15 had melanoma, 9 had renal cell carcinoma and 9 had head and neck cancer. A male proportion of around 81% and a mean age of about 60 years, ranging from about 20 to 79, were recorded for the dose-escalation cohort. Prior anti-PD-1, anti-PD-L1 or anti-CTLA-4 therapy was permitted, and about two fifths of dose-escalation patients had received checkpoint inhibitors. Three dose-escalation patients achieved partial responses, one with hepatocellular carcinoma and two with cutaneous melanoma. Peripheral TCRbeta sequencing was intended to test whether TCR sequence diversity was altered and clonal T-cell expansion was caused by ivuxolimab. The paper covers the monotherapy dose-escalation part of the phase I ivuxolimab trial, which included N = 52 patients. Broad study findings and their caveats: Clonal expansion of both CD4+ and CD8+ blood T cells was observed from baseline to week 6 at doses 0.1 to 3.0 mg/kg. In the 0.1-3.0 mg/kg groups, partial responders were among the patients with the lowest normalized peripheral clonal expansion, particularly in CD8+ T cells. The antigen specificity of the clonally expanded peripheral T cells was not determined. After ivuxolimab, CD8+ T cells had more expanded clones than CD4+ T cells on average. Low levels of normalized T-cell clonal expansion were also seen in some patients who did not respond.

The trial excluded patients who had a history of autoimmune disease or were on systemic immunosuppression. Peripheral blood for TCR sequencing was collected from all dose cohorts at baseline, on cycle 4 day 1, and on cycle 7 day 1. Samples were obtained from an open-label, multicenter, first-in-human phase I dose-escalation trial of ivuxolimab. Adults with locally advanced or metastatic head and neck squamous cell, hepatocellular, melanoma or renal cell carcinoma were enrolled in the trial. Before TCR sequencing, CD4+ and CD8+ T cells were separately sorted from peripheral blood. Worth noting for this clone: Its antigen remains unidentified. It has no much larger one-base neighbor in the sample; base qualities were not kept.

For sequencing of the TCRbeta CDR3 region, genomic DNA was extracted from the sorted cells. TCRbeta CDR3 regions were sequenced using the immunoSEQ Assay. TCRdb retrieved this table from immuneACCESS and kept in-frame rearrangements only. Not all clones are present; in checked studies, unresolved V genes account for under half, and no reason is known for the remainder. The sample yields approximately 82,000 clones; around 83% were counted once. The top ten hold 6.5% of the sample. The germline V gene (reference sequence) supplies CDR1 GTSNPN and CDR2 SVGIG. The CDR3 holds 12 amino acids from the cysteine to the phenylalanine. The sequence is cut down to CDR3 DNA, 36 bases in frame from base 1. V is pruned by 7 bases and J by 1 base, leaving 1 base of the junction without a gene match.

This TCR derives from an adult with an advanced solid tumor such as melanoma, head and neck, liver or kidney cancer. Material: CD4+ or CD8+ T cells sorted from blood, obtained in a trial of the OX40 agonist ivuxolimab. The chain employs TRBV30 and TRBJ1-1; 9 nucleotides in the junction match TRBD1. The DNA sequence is TGTGCCTCGGGACAGGGGAACACTGAAGCTTTCTTT. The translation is CASGQGNTEAFF.